This entry describes one T cell receptor (beta chain). This sample also contains other DNA sequences that code for the same CDR3. CDR3 length: 15 residues. The trim removed 5 bases at V and 4 bases at J, leaving 9 bases unmatched. CDR1 SEHNR and CDR2 FQNEAQ come from the germline V gene (reference sequence). These data are taken from a study of cytomegalovirus exposure and HLA in healthy donors. This PCR relied on a set of 60 Vbeta primers and 13 Jbeta primers. Data came from immunoSEQ multiplex PCR; TCRdb stores just in-frame clones and leaves some out. The sample holds about 170,000 clones, about 85% seen once.

The sequence came from a man aged 30 to 39 in good health and CMV-seropositive. Input material: PBMCs. The chain has TRBV7-9 and TRBJ2-7; 9 bases are shared with TRBD2. DNA for the CDR3: TGTGCCAGCAGCCTAGGGGGACTAGCCCGTTACGAGCAGTACGTC. This sequence encodes CASSLGGLARYEQYV.